Sequencing of this T cell receptor (beta chain) was carried out in a study of technical replicates of blood from several donors. The CDR3 consists of 13 residues. Germline CDR1 and CDR2: SGHDN and FVKESK. V shed 4 bases and J shed 4 bases, with 9 bases lying between them. Libraries were prepared by immunoSEQ multiplex PCR; TCRdb keeps only in-frame clonotypes and omits some of them. The sample lists some 80,000 clones, around 97% occurring once. This TCR was recovered from a human donor in good health. The sample consisted of T cells isolated from PBMCs. The V and J genes are TRBV14 and TRBJ2-3; D might be TRBD2 (6 bases). CDR3 loop: CASSPGVADTQYF. The DNA for the CDR3 is TGTGCCAGCAGCCCGGGGGTAGCAGATACGCAGTATTTT.